This entry concerns a single T cell receptor beta chain. Trimming took 6 bases from V and 5 from J; bases not matched to a gene: 10. The CDR3 runs to 15 residues. Germline V gene sequence: CDR1 MNHEY, CDR2 SVGAGI. This specimen belongs to a study of blood T cell repertoires in COVID-19. The overall study: From the United States, Italy and Spain came samples of acute and convalescent COVID-19. The analysed material was cDNA or gDNA that came from T cells, B-cell-depleted T cells, or PBMCs.

As originally analysed: Estimation of nucleated cell counts was performed using reference gene primer amplification. Sequencing used immunoSEQ multiplex PCR; TCRdb keeps in-frame clones, though not all of them. The V and J calls and clone size are taken from that table; D and trimming were inferred from the DNA. The sample holds around 110,000 clones; approximately 80% are singletons and the top ten take about 14%. The V call is TRBV6-5, the J call TRBJ2-3; 8 positions match TRBD1. The sample consisted of peripheral blood. The receptor comes from a woman aged 55-69 years with acute or convalescent COVID-19. CDR3 protein: CASRAQGARVDTQYF. As DNA, the CDR3 is TGTGCCAGCAGGGCGCAGGGGGCGCGAGTAGATACGCAGTATTTT.